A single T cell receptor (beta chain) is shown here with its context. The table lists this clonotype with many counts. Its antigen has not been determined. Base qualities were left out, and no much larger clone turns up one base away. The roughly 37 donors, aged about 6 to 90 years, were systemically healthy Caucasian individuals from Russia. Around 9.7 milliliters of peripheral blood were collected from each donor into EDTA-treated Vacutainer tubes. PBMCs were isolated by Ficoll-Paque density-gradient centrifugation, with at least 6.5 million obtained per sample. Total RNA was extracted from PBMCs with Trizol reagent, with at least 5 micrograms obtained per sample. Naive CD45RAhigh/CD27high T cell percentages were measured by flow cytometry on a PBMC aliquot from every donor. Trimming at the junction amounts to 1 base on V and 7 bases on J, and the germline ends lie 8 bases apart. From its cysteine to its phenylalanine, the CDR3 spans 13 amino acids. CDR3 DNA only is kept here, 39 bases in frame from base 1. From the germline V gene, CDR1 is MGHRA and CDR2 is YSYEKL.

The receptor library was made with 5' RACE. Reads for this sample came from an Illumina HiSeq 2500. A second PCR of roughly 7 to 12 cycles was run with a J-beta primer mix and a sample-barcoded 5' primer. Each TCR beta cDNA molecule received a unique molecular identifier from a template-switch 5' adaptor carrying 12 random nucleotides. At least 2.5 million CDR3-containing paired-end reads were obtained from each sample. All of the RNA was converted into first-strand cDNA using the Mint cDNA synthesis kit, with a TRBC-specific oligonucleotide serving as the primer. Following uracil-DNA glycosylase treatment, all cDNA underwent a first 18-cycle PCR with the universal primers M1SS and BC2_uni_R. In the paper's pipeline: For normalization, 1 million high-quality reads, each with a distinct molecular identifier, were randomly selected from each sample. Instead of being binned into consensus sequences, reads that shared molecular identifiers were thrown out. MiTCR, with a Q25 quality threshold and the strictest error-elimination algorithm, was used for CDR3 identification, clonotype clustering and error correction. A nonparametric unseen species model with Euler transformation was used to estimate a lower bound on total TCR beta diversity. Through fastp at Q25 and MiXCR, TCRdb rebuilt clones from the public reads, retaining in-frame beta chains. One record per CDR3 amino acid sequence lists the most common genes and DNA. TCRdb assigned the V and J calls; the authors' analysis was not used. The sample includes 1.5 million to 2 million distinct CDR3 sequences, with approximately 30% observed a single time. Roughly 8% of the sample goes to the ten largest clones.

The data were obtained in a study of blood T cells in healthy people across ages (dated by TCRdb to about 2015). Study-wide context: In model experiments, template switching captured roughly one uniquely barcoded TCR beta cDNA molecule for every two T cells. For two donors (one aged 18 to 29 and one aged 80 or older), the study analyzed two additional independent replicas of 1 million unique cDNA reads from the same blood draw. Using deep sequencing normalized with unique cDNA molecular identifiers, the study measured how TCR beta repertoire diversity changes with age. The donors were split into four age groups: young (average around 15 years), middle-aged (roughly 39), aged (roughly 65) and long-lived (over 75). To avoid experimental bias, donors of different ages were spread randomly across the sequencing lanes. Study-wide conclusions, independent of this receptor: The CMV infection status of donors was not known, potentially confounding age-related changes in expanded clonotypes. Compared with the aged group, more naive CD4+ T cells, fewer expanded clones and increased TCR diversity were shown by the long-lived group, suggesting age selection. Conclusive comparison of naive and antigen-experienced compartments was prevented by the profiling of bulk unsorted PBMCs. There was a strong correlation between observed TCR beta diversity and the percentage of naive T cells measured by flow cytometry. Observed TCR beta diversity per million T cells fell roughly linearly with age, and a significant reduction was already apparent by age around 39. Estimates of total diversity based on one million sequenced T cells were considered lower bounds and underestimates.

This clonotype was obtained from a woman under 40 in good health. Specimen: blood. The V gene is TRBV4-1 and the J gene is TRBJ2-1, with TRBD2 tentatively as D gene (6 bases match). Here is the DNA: TGCGCCAGCAGCCAAGCTGGGGGGAATGAGCAGTTCTTC. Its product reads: CASSQAGGNEQFF.